This section outlines one T cell receptor beta chain sequence together with its context. CDR3 size: 15 residues. J was trimmed by 5 bases and V by 5 bases; bases with no gene match: 11. CDR1 is SEHNR and CDR2 is FQNEAQ in the germline V gene (reference sequence). The table came from immunoSEQ multiplex PCR; TCRdb's copy has only in-frame clones and leaves some out. The sample yields approximately 130,000 clones, 84% seen once. This entry comes from a study of blood T cell repertoires in COVID-19. The genes are TRBV7-9 and TRBJ2-5; TRBD1 aligns across 7 bases. This clonotype was obtained from a human donor in a cohort sampled during active COVID-19. The sample comprised peripheral blood. The chain's CDR3 is CASSPPRGLGETQYF. The CDR3, as DNA: TGTGCCAGCAGCCCCCCTAGGGGGCTGGGGGAGACCCAGTACTTC.